This T cell receptor beta chain is from a study of T-cell memory formation after mild COVID-19. For the study at large: Among the donors, TCR clusters were largely specific to each donor.

Trimming stripped 2 bases from V and 4 bases from J, with 15 bases between. The length of the CDR3 is 15 residues. Germline CDR1 is SGDLS and CDR2 is YYNGEE. Whole-study results and caveats: There were some responding clones in pre-infection memory, which suggested that cross-reactive memory had joined. Specificity for SARS-CoV-2 was not confirmed among the second-wave clones peaking on day 37.

UMIs and sample barcodes were carried by the TCR alpha and TCR beta cDNA libraries that 5'RACE produced using constant-segment primers. TCRdb re-called the 5' RACE reads with MiXCR, one entry per CDR3 protein. This sample has about 320,000 distinct CDR3 sequences, with more than 13% found just once. A remark on this clonotype: Its antigen is not identified.

Sequencing was performed on PBMCs or a T cell subset sorted from them (not recorded which). The chain is built from TRBV9 and TRBJ1-1; D gene unclear. The TCR originated in a man younger than 35 who had mild COVID-19 (a few samples of this study predate the infection). Cell type and time point are not known. CDR3 sequence: CASSVEPNGVTEAFF. CDR3 sequence (DNA): TGTGCCAGCAGCGTGGAGCCCAATGGGGTCACTGAAGCTTTCTTT.